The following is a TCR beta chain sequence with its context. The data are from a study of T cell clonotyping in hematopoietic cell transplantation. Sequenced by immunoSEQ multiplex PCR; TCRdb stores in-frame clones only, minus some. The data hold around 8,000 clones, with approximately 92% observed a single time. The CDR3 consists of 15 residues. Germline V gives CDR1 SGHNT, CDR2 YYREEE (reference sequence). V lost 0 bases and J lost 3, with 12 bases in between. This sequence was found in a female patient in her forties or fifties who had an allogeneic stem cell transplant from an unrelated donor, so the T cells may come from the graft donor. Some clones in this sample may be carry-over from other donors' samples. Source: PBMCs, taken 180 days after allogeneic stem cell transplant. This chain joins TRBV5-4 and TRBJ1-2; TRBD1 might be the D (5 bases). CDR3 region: CASSLGAGNDYGYTF. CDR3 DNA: TGTGCCAGCAGCTTGGGCGCAGGGAATGACTATGGCTACACCTTC.